Below, 19 T cell receptor beta chains from the same sample are listed, as sequenced in a study of PD-1 blockade in classical Hodgkin lymphoma. Time point: cycle 4 day 1 (C4D1), after 5 to 7 weeks of nivolumab. Brentuximab vedotin exposure varied among the patients, all of whom had relapsed after autologous stem cell transplantation. Using magnetic negative selection, the CD4+ T cells were separated out of thawed PBMCs. Libraries were prepared by immunoSEQ multiplex PCR; TCRdb keeps only in-frame clonotypes and omits some of them. The sample carries 10,000 to 15,000 clones, 70% to 85% recorded once. The source material was CD4+ T cells from blood, sampled before the fourth cycle of nivolumab. All receptors derive from a human donor with classical Hodgkin lymphoma.

This clone was detected a few times. V is TRBV5-1 and J is TRBJ2-1, with 12 bases lining up with TRBD2. The J segment lost 2 bases and the V segment lost 2 bases, leaving 2 bases of the junction unmatched. Germline CDR1 reads SGHRS; CDR2 reads YFSETQ. The CDR3 runs to 16 residues. This CDR3 reads CASSFWTSGAYNEQFF. The CDR3 DNA follows: TGCGCCAGCAGCTTCTGGACTAGCGGGGCCTACAATGAGCAGTTCTTC.

V usage is TRBV2 and J usage is TRBJ2-3; D is ambiguous. In germline, CDR1 is SNHLY, CDR2 FYNNEI. V was clipped by 7 bases and J by 9 bases, with 8 bases between them. CDR3 length: 10 residues. This CDR3 reads CASNIGTQYF. The DNA of the CDR3 is TGTGCCAGCAATATAGGGACGCAGTATTTT. Using reference TRBV2 and TRBJ2-3 for the parts outside the CDR3, the full variable domain is EPEVTQTPSHQVTQMGQEVILRCVPISNHLYFYWYRQILGQKVEFLVSFYNNEISEKSEIFDDQFSVERPDGSNFTLKIRSTKLEDSAMYFCASNIGTQYFGPGTRLTVL.

This chain uses TRBV19 with TRBJ2-5, with 7 bases identical to TRBD2. V lost 6 bases to trimming and J lost 1 base; unmatched junction nucleotides: 2. Germline V gene lookup returns CDR1 LNHDA and CDR2 SQIVND (reference sequence). The CDR3 runs to 13 residues. CDR3 loop: CASRGRAQETQYF. CDR3 DNA sequence: TGTGCCAGTAGGGGGAGGGCCCAAGAGACCCAGTACTTC.

The chain links TRBV30 to TRBJ2-5, with 10 bases aligning to TRBD2. V gave up 2 bases and J gave up 7 bases; unmatched junction bases: 7. Germline CDR1 and CDR2: GTSNPN and SVGIG (reference sequence). This CDR3 is built from 14 residues. The CDR3 DNA reads TGTGCCTGGAGTCCTAGCGGGGGCCCCCTGACCCAGTACTTC. Its translation is CAWSPSGGPLTQYF.

This chain joins TRBV6-6 and TRBJ1-2, with D unresolved. The V gene lost 2 bases and the J gene lost 2 bases, with 9 bases spanning the gap. The V gene's germline CDR1 is MNHNY and CDR2 SVGAGI (reference sequence). This CDR3 has 14 residues. The CDR3 region has the DNA TGTGCCAGCAGTTACCATACAGAAAACTATGGCTACACCTTC. Protein sequence: CASSYHTENYGYTF.

The chain uses TRBV7-2 and TRBJ1-2; D might be TRBD1 (5 bases). The ends were cut back, 5 bases at V and 2 bases at J, with 18 bases in the middle. The CDR3 is made up of 16 amino acids. CDR1 and CDR2 from the germline V gene are SGHTA and FQGNSA. CDR3 coding DNA: TGTGCCAGCAGCACCCCCGCAGGGTTGAGGAACTATGGCTACACCTTC. It yields the protein CASSTPAGLRNYGYTF.

The chain carries TRBV5-6 and TRBJ2-7; D is perhaps TRBD2 (5 bases). V lost 4 bases to trimming and J lost 1 base, with 15 bases between them. The CDR3 contains 15 residues. Germline V gene lookup returns CDR1 SGHDT and CDR2 YYEEEE. The CDR3 protein is CASSRRMTDSYEQYF. CDR3 bases: TGTGCCAGCAGCCGGAGGATGACGGATTCCTACGAGCAGTACTTC.

The V and J genes are TRBV7-6 and TRBJ1-5; a weak D match, TRBD1 (6 bases). Germline-derived CDR1 and CDR2 are SGHVS and FNYEAQ. V gave up 1 base and J gave up 2 bases, with 9 bases separating them. The CDR3 has 15 residues. CDR3 residues: CASSLGRGGNQPQHF. CDR3 nucleotides: TGTGCCAGCAGCTTAGGCAGGGGTGGCAATCAGCCCCAGCATTTT.

This chain links TRBV15 with TRBJ2-1, with 8 bases identical to TRBD2. The CDR3 sequence is 15 residues long. V shed 0 bases, J shed 11 bases, and the junction held 9 bases outside the gene matches. Germline CDR1 is LNHNV and CDR2 is YYDKDF (reference sequence). CDR3 coding DNA: TGTGCCACCAGCAGAGATAGTGGCGGGGGGCGGAAGCAGTTCTTC. This codes for CATSRDSGGGRKQFF. Full variable domain (outside the CDR3, taken from reference TRBV15 and TRBJ2-1): DAMVIQNPRYQVTQFGKPVTLSCSQTLNHNVMYWYQQKSSQAPKLLFHYYDKDFNNEADTPDNFQSRRPNTSFCFLDIRSPGLGDTAMYLCATSRDSGGGRKQFFGPGTRLTVL.

V usage is TRBV19 and J usage is TRBJ2-3; TRBD1 might be the D (6 bases). Trimming took 3 bases from V and 2 from J, leaving 15 bases between them. CDR1 and CDR2 from the germline V gene are LNHDA and SQIVND (reference sequence). The CDR3 sequence is 16 residues long. The CDR3 DNA is TGTGCCAGTAGTATGGGGACACCGGGACCCACAGATACGCAGTATTTT. As protein: CASSMGTPGPTDTQYF.

This clone occurred once. The V and J genes are TRBV11-2 and TRBJ1-6, with 9 bases that match TRBD1. CDR1 is SGHAT and CDR2 is FQNNGV in the germline V gene. The CDR3 covers 14 residues. Losses at the gene ends were 5 bases for V and 9 bases for J; bases not matched to a gene: 5. CDR3 residues: CASSLDRGFSPLHF. CDR3 sequence (DNA): TGTGCCAGCAGCCTCGACAGGGGGTTTTCACCCCTCCACTTT.

This clone has a handful of counts. The chain employs TRBV5-8 and TRBJ1-4, with TRBD1 matching 7 bases. The CDR3 loop spans 15 amino acids. In germline, CDR1 is SGHTS, CDR2 YDEGEE. With 3 bases clipped from V and 2 bases from J, the junction kept 4 bases outside the gene matches. The CDR3 DNA follows: TGTGCCAGCAGCTCATCGGGACAGACTAATGAAAAACTGTTTTTT. Its protein product is CASSSSGQTNEKLFF.

This clone was observed a single time. The chain combines TRBV28 with TRBJ2-7, with 8 bases lining up with TRBD2. The CDR3 spans 15 residues. Trimming cost V 5 bases and J 1 base; bases outside gene matches: 7. The V gene's germline CDR1 is MDHEN and CDR2 SYDVKM. The CDR3 DNA follows: TGTGCCAGCAGTGGGACCTCTAGCGGGTCCTACGAGCAGTACTTC. It specifies CASSGTSSGSYEQYF.

In its sample, this clone is medium-sized (0.01 to 0.1%). The chain has TRBV15 and TRBJ1-2, with 8 bases identical to TRBD1. Trimming at V came to 2 bases and at J to 7 bases, leaving 9 bases not matched to a gene. The germline V gene encodes CDR1 LNHNV and CDR2 YYDKDF (reference sequence). This CDR3 has 15 amino acids. CDR3 DNA sequence: TGTGCCACCAGCAGACGAGAGACAGGGGTACGTGGCTACACCTTC. This gives the protein CATSRRETGVRGYTF. Full variable domain (remainder filled in from reference TRBV15 and TRBJ1-2): DAMVIQNPRYQVTQFGKPVTLSCSQTLNHNVMYWYQQKSSQAPKLLFHYYDKDFNNEADTPDNFQSRRPNTSFCFLDIRSPGLGDTAMYLCATSRRETGVRGYTFGSGTRLTVV.

V gene TRBV7-8 combines with J gene TRBJ2-5, with TRBD2 as a possible D gene (6 bases). This CDR3 contains 12 residues. V lost 5 bases, J lost 5 bases, and 9 bases lay in between. CDR1 and CDR2 from the germline V gene are SGHVS and FQNEAQ. CDR3 region: CASSRGFETQYF. The DNA of the CDR3 is TGTGCCAGCAGCCGGGGGTTTGAGACCCAGTACTTC.

The gene calls are TRBV19 and TRBJ2-2; D is undetermined. CDR3 length: 14 residues. V lost 6 bases to trimming and J lost 0 bases, with 8 bases between them. The germline gives CDR1 LNHDA, CDR2 SQIVND (reference sequence). As DNA, the CDR3 is TGTGCCAGTAGGGAGAATGCGAACACCGGGGAGCTGTTTTTT. It is translated as CASRENANTGELFF.

The V call is TRBV27, the J call TRBJ2-1; 11 nucleotides align to TRBD2. Unmatched junction bases numbered 3, after V lost 5 bases and J lost 3 bases. The CDR3 extends over 15 amino acids. CDR1 MNHEY and CDR2 SMNVEV come from the germline V gene (reference sequence). The CDR3 loop is CASSKGLADYNEQFF. CDR3 DNA sequence: TGTGCCAGCAGTAAGGGACTAGCGGACTACAATGAGCAGTTCTTC.

The rearrangement joins TRBV7-9 to TRBJ1-4, with 11 positions matching TRBD1. The CDR3 is 14 residues long. From germline, CDR1 is SEHNR and CDR2 FQNEAQ (reference sequence). J was trimmed by 8 bases and V by 3 bases; bases with no gene match: 2. The CDR3 region has the DNA TGTGCCAGCAGCTTGGGACAGGGGGGCGAAAAACTGTTTTTT. This gives the protein CASSLGQGGEKLFF.

This chain joins TRBV9 and TRBJ2-6; D tentatively reads TRBD1 or TRBD2 (5 bases each). Trimming left V 3 bases short and J 4 bases short, with 17 bases between. This CDR3 has 17 amino acids. Looked up from germline, CDR1 is SGDLS and CDR2 is YYNGEE. This chain's CDR3 is CASSATIGAHGANVLTF. CDR3 nucleotide sequence: TGTGCCAGCAGCGCCACTATCGGGGCCCACGGGGCCAACGTCCTGACTTTC.